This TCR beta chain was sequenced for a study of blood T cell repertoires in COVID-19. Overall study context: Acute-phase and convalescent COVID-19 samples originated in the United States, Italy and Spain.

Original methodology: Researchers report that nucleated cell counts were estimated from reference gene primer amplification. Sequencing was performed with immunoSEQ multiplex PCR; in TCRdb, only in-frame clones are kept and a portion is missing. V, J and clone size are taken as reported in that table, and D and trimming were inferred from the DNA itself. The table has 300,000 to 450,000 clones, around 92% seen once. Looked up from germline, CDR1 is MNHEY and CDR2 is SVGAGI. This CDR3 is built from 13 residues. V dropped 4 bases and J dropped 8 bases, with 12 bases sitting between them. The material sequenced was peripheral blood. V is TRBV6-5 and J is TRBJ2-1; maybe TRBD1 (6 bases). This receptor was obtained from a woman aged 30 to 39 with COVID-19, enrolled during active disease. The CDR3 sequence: CASSSQGFDEQFF. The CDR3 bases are TGTGCCAGCAGTTCCCAGGGGTTCGATGAGCAGTTCTTC.